This entry is about one TCR beta chain. The target of this receptor is not known. No quality values exist for individual bases; no much larger clone is one base distant. CDR1 and CDR2 are drawn from the germline V gene (reference sequence): LNHNV, YYDKDF. The CDR3 measures 12 amino acids from cysteine to phenylalanine. Just the 36-base CDR3 DNA is kept, in frame starting at base 1. Trimming removed 5 bases from V and 7 bases from J, leaving 8 bases between the germline ends. The sample's treatment or condition, from its label and the paper: live attenuated yellow fever vaccine strain. At every blood-draw timepoint, two biological replicates of bulk PBMCs were collected. A standard Ficoll-Paque protocol was used to isolate PBMCs from peripheral blood. TriZol was used to extract RNA from bulk PBMCs, CD4 and CD8 fractions, and dextramer-positive and dextramer-negative fractions. These data come from a study of T cells after yellow fever vaccination (dated by TCRdb to 2018 to 2020). In terms of the full investigation: Libraries from fractions with low cell numbers were prepared with the SMART-Seq v4 Ultra Low Input RNA kit. To track T-cell clones before and after primary and booster YFV17D yellow fever vaccination, bulk TCR alpha and beta repertoires were sequenced longitudinally. Two healthy male donors, one aged 18 to 29 and one aged 30 to 40 years, made up the cohort. Blood was drawn at multiple timepoints before and after primary and secondary immunization, with bulk PBMC replicates and cell subsets isolated.

Study-level results and caveats: Because the study included only a couple of donors, the extent to which the findings can be generalized is limited. Because abundant contaminating clonotypes from the bulk population could be contained in FACS-sorted repertoires, computational filtering was required. The secondary T-cell response was found to be weaker but faster than the primary response, with a peak reached on day 5 rather than on day 15. A small share of clonotypes was detected in both CD4 and CD8 compartments, with the overlap likely arising from convergent recombination. Most clones expanded after primary vaccination (almost 98% of CD4 and around 89% of CD8) were re-detected after the booster, suggesting that broad memory maintenance occurred.

TCR cDNA was synthesized by 5'RACE template switching, through which a universal primer site and unique molecular identifiers were introduced. cDNA synthesis was primed from both the TCR alpha and TCR beta constant segments. Libraries were amplified in two PCR steps, with sample barcodes and sequencing adapters added in the second step. Sequencing of libraries was performed on Illumina HiSeq 2500 (2x100 bp) or NovaSeq (2x150 bp). For the original study's pipeline: MIGEC handled demultiplexing of reads and collapsing into UMI consensus sequences, while MiXCR performed V(D)J alignment. Clonotypes responding to the vaccine were identified with edgeR on replicate PBMC samples, with the criteria of FDR below 0.01 and a log2 fold change above 5 up to day 15. Each bulk clonotype received a CD4 or CD8 identity based on whether the sequenced CD4 or CD8 repertoire contained that clonotype at higher abundance. In-frame beta chains were kept once TCRdb had trimmed the public reads at Q25 with fastp and called clones with MiXCR. CDR3 protein duplicates are merged, each entry listing the most common genes and DNA. Clone size and V and J calls follow TCRdb, not the original study. The table for this sample lists about 360,000 distinct CDR3 sequences; over 5% of them were counted only once. 15% of the sample rests with the top ten.

The source material was PBMCs, sampled 5 days after the yellow fever booster vaccination. This receptor was taken from a man younger than 45 who received the YFV17D yellow fever vaccine. Recombination joined TRBV15 with TRBJ1-4; the D segment cannot be called with confidence. The bases are TGTGCCACCAGCGTAGGCAGTGAAAAACTGTTTTTT. It translates as CATSVGSEKLFF.